The next 16 T cell receptor beta chains were all read from a single sample in a study of T cells in women clearing cervical HPV infection. Produced via immunoSEQ multiplex PCR; TCRdb's table is partial and in-frame only. The sample holds tens of thousands of clones. The sequenced sample consisted of blood buffy coat. These receptors originate from a woman between 18 and 70 years old with a cervical HPV16 infection that either progressed to CIN3+ or cleared (not recorded which).

As for this clone: The read stops 3 residues short of the end of the CDR3; the missing end is completed from the germline J gene. The chain is built from TRBV29-1 and TRBJ1-2; D is undetermined. V lost 4 bases, J lost 4 bases, and 13 bases lay in between. The CDR3 sequence is 13 residues long. Germline loops: CDR1 SQVTM, CDR2 ANQGSEA. The CDR3 DNA, read in part, is TGCAGCGTTGTTGTCGAGGCCGTCTATGGC. Translation: CSVVVEAVYG. The whole CDR3 reads CSVVVEAVYGYTF.

For this clone: The read finishes 3 residues shy of the CDR3 end, and the germline J gene is used to complete it. This chain uses TRBV2 with TRBJ1-2; TRBD1 is a possible D gene (6 bases). V was pared by 6 bases and J by 4 bases, with 18 bases between. This CDR3 region has 15 residues. Germline V gene data show CDR1 as SNHLY and CDR2 as FYNNEI. The part of the CDR3 DNA that was read is TGTGCCAGCAGGGCCAGTGACAGGACCCCCTATGGC. Translating it yields CASRASDRTPYG. The complete CDR3 sequence is CASRASDRTPYGYTF.

This clone is deemed medium-sized by its frequency. The CDR3: CASSHRGLWDGYTF. The sequenced CDR3 bases are TGTGCCAGCAGTCACAGGGGGCTGTGGGATGGC. The chain joins TRBV14 to TRBJ1-2, with 9 bases matching TRBD1. The CDR3 end is not reached by the read, which stops 3 residues before it; the germline J gene fills it in. Germline V gene lookup returns CDR1 SGHDN and CDR2 FVKESK. The CDR3 is made up of 14 amino acids. V shed 6 bases, J shed 6 bases, and the junction held 8 bases outside the gene matches.

In the case of this clone: The read terminates 3 residues before the CDR3 end, so the remaining end is supplied by the germline J gene. The rearrangement links TRBV7-8 to TRBJ2-7, with D uncertain. The CDR3 covers 13 residues. V lost 5 bases and J lost 5, with 13 bases in between. Per germline, CDR1 SGHVS and CDR2 FQNEAQ. The sequenced CDR3 bases are TGTGCCAGCAGCATACCCCAGGAAGACGAG. It is translated as CASSIPQEDE. The whole CDR3 protein is CASSIPQEDEQYF.

Note on this clone: The CDR3 end lies 3 residues beyond the end of the read and is filled in from the germline J gene. J is TRBJ2-3 and V is TRBV7-9; D is unclear. Germline V gene lookup returns CDR1 SEHNR and CDR2 FQNEAQ (reference sequence). The CDR3 runs to 15 residues. V gave up 6 bases and J gave up 2 bases, with 15 bases separating them. CDR3 DNA (partial): TGTGCCAGCAGTTCCCCCAAGGGCCTCACAGATACG. It translates to CASSSPKGLTDT. The whole CDR3 is CASSSPKGLTDTQYF.

With regard to this clone: The read ends 3 residues shy of where the CDR3 ends; the end is completed using the germline J gene. This chain uses TRBV2 with TRBJ1-5, with 9 bases identical to TRBD1. V shed 3 bases, J shed 4 bases, and the junction held 7 bases outside the gene matches. Germline values: CDR1 SNHLY, CDR2 FYNNEI. CDR3 length equals 16 residues. Partial CDR3 DNA: TGTGCCAGCAGTGATACAGGGGGCGGGGGTAATCAGCCC. Its translation: CASSDTGGGGNQP. The full CDR3 protein is CASSDTGGGGNQPQHF.

A word on this clone: The sequenced fragment ends 3 residues before the CDR3 boundary, so the rest is inferred from the germline J gene. The genes are TRBV5-1 and TRBJ2-3; D remains ambiguous. The CDR3 is 14 residues long. CDR1 is SGHRS, CDR2 YFSETQ, per germline. V lost 4 bases and J lost 4, with 13 bases in between. The CDR3 sequence: CASSPSLLADTQYF. The part of the CDR3 DNA that was read is TGCGCCAGCAGCCCCAGTCTTCTCGCAGATACG.

For this clone: Coverage ceases 3 residues before the CDR3 finishes, and the germline J gene fills in the end. The rearrangement uses TRBV5-6 and TRBJ2-4, with TRBD2 as a possible D gene (6 bases). The CDR3 consists of 12 residues. Looked up from germline, CDR1 is SGHDT and CDR2 is YYEEEE. The sequenced part of the CDR3 DNA is TGTGCCAGCAGCTTCGGGGGTAGCGGT. The encoded protein is CASSFGGSG. The complete CDR3 protein is CASSFGGSGQYF.

In the case of this clone: Sequencing ends 3 residues short of the CDR3 end; the germline J gene provides the rest. The rearrangement joins TRBV7-3 to TRBJ2-2; 7 bases fit TRBD1. Trimming at V came to 6 bases and at J to 1 base, leaving 2 bases not matched to a gene. The CDR3 is 14 residues long. From germline, CDR1 is SGHTA and CDR2 FQGTGA. Incomplete CDR3 DNA: TGTGCCAGCAGGACAGGGCAGAACACCGGGGAG. This translates into CASRTGQNTGE. The complete CDR3 protein is CASRTGQNTGELFF.

Details on this clone: The CDR3 extends 3 residues past the end of the read, so its final part is completed from the germline J gene. The chain employs TRBV2 and TRBJ2-1, with TRBD2 identical over 12 bases. The CDR3 is made up of 14 amino acids. The trim removed 3 bases at V and 7 bases at J, leaving 1 base unmatched. Germline assignment: CDR1 SNHLY and CDR2 FYNNEI. The CDR3 region is CASSDLAGGNEQFF. CDR3 DNA, as far as it was read: TGTGCCAGCAGTGATCTAGCGGGAGGGAATGAG.

To note about this clone: Coverage ceases 3 residues before the CDR3 finishes, and the germline J gene fills in the end. The chain uses TRBV4-2 and TRBJ2-2; possible D gene TRBD1, 5 bases. Trimming took 4 bases from V and 4 from J, leaving 19 bases between them. The CDR3 is made up of 17 amino acids. CDR1 is LGHNA and CDR2 is YNFKEQ in the germline V gene. CDR3 residues: CASSPTPRRDSTGELFF. The sequenced part of the CDR3 DNA is TGTGCCAGCAGCCCGACCCCACGGAGAGACAGCACCGGGGAG.

As for this clone: With the read ending 3 residues before the CDR3 end, the germline J gene is used to fill in that end. The chain has TRBV5-4 and TRBJ2-7; 7 nucleotides line up with TRBD2. This CDR3 comprises 15 residues. The germline V gene encodes CDR1 SGHNT and CDR2 YYREEE (reference sequence). Trimming took 4 bases from V and 2 from J; bases not matched to a gene: 9. CDR3 sequence reads: CASSPPGTTPYEQYF. Incomplete CDR3 DNA: TGTGCCAGCAGCCCCCCGGGGACTACACCCTACGAG.

For this clone: The CDR3 end lies 3 residues beyond the end of the read and is filled in from the germline J gene. The rearrangement joins TRBV20-1 to TRBJ2-1; 14 bases are a match to TRBD2. The CDR3 loop spans 17 amino acids. The J segment lost 0 bases and the V segment lost 5 bases, leaving 6 bases of the junction unmatched. Germline values: CDR1 DFQATT, CDR2 SNEGSKA (reference sequence). CDR3 bases read: TGCAGTGCTTGGACTAGCGGGGGGCGAAGCTCCTACAATGAG. This gives the protein CSAWTSGGRSSYNE. The entire CDR3 is CSAWTSGGRSSYNEQFF.

The CDR3 loop reads CSARRRKVAGGEQFF. The sequenced part of the CDR3 DNA is TGCAGTGCTAGGCGGCGTAAGGTAGCGGGCGGTGAG. The chain joins TRBV20-1 to TRBJ2-1, with 7 bases matching TRBD2. The CDR3 end lies 3 residues beyond the end of the read and is filled in from the germline J gene. CDR1 and CDR2 from the germline V gene are DFQATT and SNEGSKA (reference sequence). The CDR3 is 15 residues long. After removal of 3 bases from V and 9 bases from J, the junction contained 14 bases not matched to a gene.

Of note for this clone: Sequencing ends 3 residues short of the CDR3 end; the germline J gene provides the rest. This rearrangement joins TRBV20-1 to TRBJ2-7; TRBD1 matches at 10 bases. CDR3 length equals 12 residues. V shed 8 bases, J shed 3 bases, and the junction held 4 bases outside the gene matches. Looked up from germline, CDR1 is DFQATT and CDR2 is SNEGSKA (reference sequence). CDR3 bases read: TGCAGTTCCCGGACAGGGGGCTACGAG. It yields the protein CSSRTGGYE. The full CDR3 sequence reads CSSRTGGYEQYF.

Of note for this clone: Read coverage stops 3 residues before the CDR3 terminus; the germline J gene supplies the remainder. The rearrangement links TRBV20-1 to TRBJ1-6; 8 bases fit TRBD1. This CDR3 has 17 residues. Germline CDR1 reads DFQATT; CDR2 reads SNEGSKA (reference sequence). Trimming removed 0 bases from V and 7 bases from J; junction bases left unmatched: 11. CDR3 DNA (partial): TGCAGTGCTAGAGATCCGACAGGGGAAGGGAGAAATTCACCC. Translation gives CSARDPTGEGRNSP. The whole CDR3 reads CSARDPTGEGRNSPLHF.